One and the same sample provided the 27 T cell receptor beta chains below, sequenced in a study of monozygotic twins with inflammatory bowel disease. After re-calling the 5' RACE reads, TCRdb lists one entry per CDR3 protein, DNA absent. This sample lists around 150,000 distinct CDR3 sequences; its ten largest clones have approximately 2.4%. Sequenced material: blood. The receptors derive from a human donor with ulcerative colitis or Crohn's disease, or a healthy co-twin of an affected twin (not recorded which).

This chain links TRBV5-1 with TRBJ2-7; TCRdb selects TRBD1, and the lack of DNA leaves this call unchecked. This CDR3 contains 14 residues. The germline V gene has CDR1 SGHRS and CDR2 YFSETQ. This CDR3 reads CASSLGAASYEQYF.

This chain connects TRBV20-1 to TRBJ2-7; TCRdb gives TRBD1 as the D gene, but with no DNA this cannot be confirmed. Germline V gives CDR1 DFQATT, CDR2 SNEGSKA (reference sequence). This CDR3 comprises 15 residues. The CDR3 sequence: CSAPSLRGVPYEQYF.

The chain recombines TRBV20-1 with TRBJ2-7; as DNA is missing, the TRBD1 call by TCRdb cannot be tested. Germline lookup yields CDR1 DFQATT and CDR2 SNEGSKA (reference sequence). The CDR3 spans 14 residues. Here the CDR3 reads CSAVGTRSSYEQYF.

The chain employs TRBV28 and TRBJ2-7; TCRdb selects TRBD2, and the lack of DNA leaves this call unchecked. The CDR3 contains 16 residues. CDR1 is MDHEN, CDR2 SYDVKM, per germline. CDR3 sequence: CASSLGLAGPAYEQYF.

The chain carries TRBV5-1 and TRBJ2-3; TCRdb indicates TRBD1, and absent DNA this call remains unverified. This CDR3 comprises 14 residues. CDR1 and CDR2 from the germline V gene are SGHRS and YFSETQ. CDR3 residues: CASRAGTTSDTQYF.

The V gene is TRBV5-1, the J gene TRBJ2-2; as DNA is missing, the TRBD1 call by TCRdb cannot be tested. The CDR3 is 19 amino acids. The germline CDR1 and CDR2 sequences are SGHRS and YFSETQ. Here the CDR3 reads CASSLTTDVRGRWTGELFF.

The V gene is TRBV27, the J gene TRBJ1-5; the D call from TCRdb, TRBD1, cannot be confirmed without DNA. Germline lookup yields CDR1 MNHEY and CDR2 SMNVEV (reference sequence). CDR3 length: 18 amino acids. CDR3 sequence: CASSPVPGSAFNGQPQHF.

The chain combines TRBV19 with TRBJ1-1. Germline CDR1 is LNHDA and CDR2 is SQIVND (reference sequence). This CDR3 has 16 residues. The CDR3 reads CASSMRGEATNTEAFF.

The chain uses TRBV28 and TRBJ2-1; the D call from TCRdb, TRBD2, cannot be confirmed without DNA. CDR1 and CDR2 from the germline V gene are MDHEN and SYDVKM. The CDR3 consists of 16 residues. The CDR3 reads CASSLMLAGGLNEQFF. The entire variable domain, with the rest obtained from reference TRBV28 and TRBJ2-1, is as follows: DVKVTQSSRYLVKRTGEKVFLECVQDMDHENMFWYRQDPGLGLRLIYFSYDVKMKEKGDIPEGYSVSREKKERFSLILESASTNQTSMYLCASSLMLAGGLNEQFFGPGTRLTVL.

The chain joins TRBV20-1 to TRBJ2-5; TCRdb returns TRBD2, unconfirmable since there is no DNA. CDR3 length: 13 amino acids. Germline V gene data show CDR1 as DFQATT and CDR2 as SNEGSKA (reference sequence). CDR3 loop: CSAIASGRGTQYF.

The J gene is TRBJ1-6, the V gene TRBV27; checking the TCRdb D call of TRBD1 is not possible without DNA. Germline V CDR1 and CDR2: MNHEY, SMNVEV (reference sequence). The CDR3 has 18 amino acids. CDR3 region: CASSFTGTQSSYNSPLHF.

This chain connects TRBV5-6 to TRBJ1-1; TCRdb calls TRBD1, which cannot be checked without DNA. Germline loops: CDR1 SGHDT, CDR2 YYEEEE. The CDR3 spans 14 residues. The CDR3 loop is CASSLRGINTEAFF.

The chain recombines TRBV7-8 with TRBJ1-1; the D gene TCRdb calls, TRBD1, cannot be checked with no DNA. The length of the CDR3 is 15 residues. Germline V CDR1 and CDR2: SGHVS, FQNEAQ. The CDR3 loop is CASSLSTGMNTEAFF. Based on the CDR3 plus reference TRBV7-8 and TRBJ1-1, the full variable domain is GAGVSQSPRYKVAKRGQDVALRCDPISGHVSLFWYQQALGQGPEFLTYFQNEAQLDKSGLPSDRFFAERPEGSVSTLKIQRTQQEDSAVYLCASSLSTGMNTEAFFGQGTRLTVV.

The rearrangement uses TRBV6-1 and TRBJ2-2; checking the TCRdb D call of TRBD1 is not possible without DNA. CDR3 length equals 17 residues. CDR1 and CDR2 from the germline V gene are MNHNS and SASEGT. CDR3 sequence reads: CASSQGEDIGNTGELFF.

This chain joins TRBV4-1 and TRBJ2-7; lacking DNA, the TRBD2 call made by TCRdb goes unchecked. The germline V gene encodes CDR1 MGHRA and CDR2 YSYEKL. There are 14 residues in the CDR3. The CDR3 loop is CASSQDTGRDRQYF.

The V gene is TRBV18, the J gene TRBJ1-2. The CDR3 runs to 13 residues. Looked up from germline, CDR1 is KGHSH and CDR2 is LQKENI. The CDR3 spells CASSAGRNYGYTF. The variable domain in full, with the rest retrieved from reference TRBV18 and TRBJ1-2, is NAGVMQNPRHLVRRRGQEARLRCSPMKGHSHVYWYRQLPEEGLKFMVYLQKENIIDESGMPKERFSAEFPKEGPSILRIQQVVRGDSAAYFCASSAGRNYGYTFGSGTRLTVV.

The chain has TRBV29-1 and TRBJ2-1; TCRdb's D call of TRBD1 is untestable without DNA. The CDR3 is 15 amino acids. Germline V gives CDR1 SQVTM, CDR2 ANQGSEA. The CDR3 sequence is CSVGDPGTGYNEQFF.

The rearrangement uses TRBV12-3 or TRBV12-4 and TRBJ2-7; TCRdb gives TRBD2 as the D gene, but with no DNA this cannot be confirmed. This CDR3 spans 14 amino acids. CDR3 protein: CASSPVLAGYEQYF.

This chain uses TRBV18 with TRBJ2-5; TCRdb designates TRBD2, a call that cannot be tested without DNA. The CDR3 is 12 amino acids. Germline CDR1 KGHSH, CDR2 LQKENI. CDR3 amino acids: CASSSERETQYF.

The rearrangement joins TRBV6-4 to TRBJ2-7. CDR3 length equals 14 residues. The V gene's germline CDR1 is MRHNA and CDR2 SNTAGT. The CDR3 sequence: CASSVSESSYEQYF.

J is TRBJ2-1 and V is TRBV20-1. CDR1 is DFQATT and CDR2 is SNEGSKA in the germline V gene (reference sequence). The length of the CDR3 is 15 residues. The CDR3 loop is CSATGTSASYNEQFF.

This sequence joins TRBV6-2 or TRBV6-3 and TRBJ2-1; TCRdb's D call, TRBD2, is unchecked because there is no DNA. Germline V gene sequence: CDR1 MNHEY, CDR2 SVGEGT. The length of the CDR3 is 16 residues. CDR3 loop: CASSYPTSGRAWEQFF.

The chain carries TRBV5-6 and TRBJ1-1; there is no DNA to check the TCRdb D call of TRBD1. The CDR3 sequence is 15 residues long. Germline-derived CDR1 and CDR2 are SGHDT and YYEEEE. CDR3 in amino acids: CASRADRGGSTEAFF.

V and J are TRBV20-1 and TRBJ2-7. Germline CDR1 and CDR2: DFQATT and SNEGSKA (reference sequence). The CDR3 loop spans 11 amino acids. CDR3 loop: CSARGTYEQYF.

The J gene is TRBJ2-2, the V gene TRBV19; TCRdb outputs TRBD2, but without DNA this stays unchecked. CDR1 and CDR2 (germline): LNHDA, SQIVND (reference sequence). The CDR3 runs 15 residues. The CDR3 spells CATQSGGSSTGELFF.

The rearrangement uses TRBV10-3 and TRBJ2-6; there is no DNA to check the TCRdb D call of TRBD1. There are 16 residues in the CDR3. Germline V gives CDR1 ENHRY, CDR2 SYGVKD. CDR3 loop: CASQQGMDSGANVLTF.

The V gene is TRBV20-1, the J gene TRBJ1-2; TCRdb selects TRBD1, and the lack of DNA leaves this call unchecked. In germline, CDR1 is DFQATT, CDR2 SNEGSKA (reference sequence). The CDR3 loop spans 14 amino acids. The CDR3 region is CSASGTGVMGGYTF.